The sequence of this T cell receptor (beta chain) was determined in a study of OX40 agonist ivuxolimab in advanced cancers. As regards this clone: What it binds is unknown.

Study conclusions and caveats: At 0.1 to 3.0 mg/kg, clonal expansion of CD4+ and CD8+ blood T cells had occurred by week 6.

Clones were read by immunoSEQ multiplex PCR, and TCRdb kept only the in-frame ones, dropping some. The sample consists of roughly 86,000 clones, approximately 86% of them appearing once. Blood sampling took place at baseline, cycle 4 day 1, and cycle 7 day 1. The CDR3 length is 13 residues. Per the germline V gene, CDR1 is SGHDN and CDR2 is FVKESK. V shed 4 bases and J shed 4 bases, with 7 bases lying between them. The sequence came from an adult with an advanced solid tumor such as melanoma, head and neck, liver or kidney cancer. The V and J genes are TRBV14 and TRBJ2-2, with D unresolved. The sequencing here drew on CD4+ or CD8+ T cells sorted from blood, taken in a trial of the OX40 agonist ivuxolimab. CDR3 sequence: CASSRVITGELFF. CDR3 in DNA: TGTGCCAGCAGCCGGGTTATCACCGGGGAGCTGTTTTTT. The full variable domain, in which reference TRBV14 and TRBJ2-2 provide the parts outside the CDR3, is EAGVTQFPSHSVIEKGQTVTLRCDPISGHDNLYWYRRVMGKEIKFLLHFVKESKQDESGMPNNRFLAERTGGTYSTLKVQPAELEDSGVYFCASSRVITGELFFGEGSRLTVL.